These 17 T cell receptor beta chains were sequenced from one sample in a study of blood T cell repertoires in COVID-19. Here immunoSEQ multiplex PCR was the method, and the copy in TCRdb shows in-frame clones only, minus some. The table lists 120,000 or so clones, around four fifths of them singletons. Sequenced input: peripheral blood. Every receptor here comes from a human donor in a cohort sampled during active COVID-19.

The gene calls are TRBV28 and TRBJ1-1; possible D gene TRBD1, 5 bases. Germline CDR1 reads MDHEN; CDR2 reads SYDVKM. CDR3 size: 17 residues. The V end lost 1 base, the J end lost 0 bases, and 15 bases lay between the germline ends. In DNA form, the CDR3 reads TGTGCCAGCAGTTTATCCGTGGCGACAGAAATGAACACTGAAGCTTTCTTT. Its protein is CASSLSVATEMNTEAFF.

In its sample, this clone was seen a few times. This is likely a read error, given that the CDR3 carries no conserved phenylalanine or tryptophan at its end. Because the CDR3's place on the DNA is in doubt, the DNA is left out and the CDR3 is given as listed by TCRdb. This chain links TRBV30 with TRBJ1-1. A total of 12 residues make up the CDR3, ends included. Per the germline V gene, CDR1 is GTSNPN and CDR2 is SVGIG (reference sequence). The CDR3 sequence: CAWSEGVDWGGC.

The gene calls are TRBV11-1 and TRBJ1-5; 8 bases are a match to TRBD1. This CDR3 is built from 14 residues. The V and J ends lost 5 bases and 6 bases, in that order; junction bases with no gene match: 6. In germline, CDR1 is SGHAT, CDR2 FQDESV (reference sequence). The DNA of the CDR3 is TGTGCCAGCAGCCAGACAGGGGCGGGTCAGCCCCAGCATTTT. Amino acids: CASSQTGAGQPQHF. Supplemented by reference TRBV11-1 and TRBJ1-5, the full variable domain reads EAEVAQSPRYKITEKSQAVAFWCDPISGHATLYWYRQILGQGPELLVQFQDESVVDDSQLPKDRFSAERLKGVDSTLKIQPAELGDSAMYLCASSQTGAGQPQHFGDGTRLSIL.

This clone was observed a handful of times. J is TRBJ2-5 and V is TRBV2, with 16 bases matching TRBD2. The CDR3 sequence is 15 residues long. Germline V gene lookup returns CDR1 SNHLY and CDR2 FYNNEI. The V gene end was trimmed by 6 bases and the J gene end by 2 bases; junction bases not matched to a gene: 0. The DNA for the CDR3 is TGTGCCAGCAGGGGACTAGCGGGAGGGCAAGAGACCCAGTACTTC. This codes for CASRGLAGGQETQYF.

This chain connects TRBV19 to TRBJ2-5; TRBD2 is a possible D gene (5 bases). Per germline, CDR1 LNHDA and CDR2 SQIVND (reference sequence). V shed 6 bases and J shed 5 bases, with 7 bases lying between them. The CDR3 runs to 11 residues. Written as DNA, the CDR3 is TGTGCCAGTAGATCGGGGGAGACCCAGTACTTC. Protein sequence: CASRSGETQYF.

The genes are TRBV12-3 or TRBV12-4 and TRBJ2-3; no firm D call. Trimming shortened V by 5 bases and J by 4 bases, and 10 bases separated the two germline ends. This CDR3 spans 13 amino acids. In DNA, the CDR3 is TGTGCCAGCAGTAACAGACCCGCAGATACGCAGTATTTT. This gives the protein CASSNRPADTQYF.

This clone was observed a single time. This chain uses TRBV27 with TRBJ1-1; D may be TRBD1 (5 bases). With 2 bases removed from V and 1 base from J, the gap between germline ends came to 14 bases. The germline V gene has CDR1 MNHEY and CDR2 SMNVEV (reference sequence). The CDR3 loop spans 16 amino acids. The CDR3 reads CASSLGHGGANTEAFF. Written as DNA, the CDR3 is TGTGCCAGCAGTTTAGGCCACGGGGGAGCGAACACTGAAGCTTTCTTT.

The chain recombines TRBV19 with TRBJ1-1; TRBD1 matches 7 bases. Per the germline V gene, CDR1 is LNHDA and CDR2 is SQIVND (reference sequence). The CDR3 sequence is 16 residues long. The J segment lost 0 bases and the V segment lost 3 bases, leaving 7 bases of the junction unmatched. The CDR3 DNA reads TGTGCCAGTAGTATTAGGAGGGGACAGTTGAACACTGAAGCTTTCTTT. Translated: CASSIRRGQLNTEAFF. Full variable domain (missing parts from reference TRBV19 and TRBJ1-1): DGGITQSPKYLFRKEGQNVTLSCEQNLNHDAMYWYRQDPGQGLRLIYYSQIVNDFQKGDIAEGYSVSREKKESFPLTVTSAQKNPTAFYLCASSIRRGQLNTEAFFGQGTRLTVV.

This clone was detected once. The V and J genes are TRBV5-1 and TRBJ1-6; D is unclear. Germline lookup yields CDR1 SGHRS and CDR2 YFSETQ. The CDR3 has 12 residues. The V and J ends lost 0 bases and 11 bases respectively, with 6 bases between them. The CDR3 reads CASSLAGPPLHF. CDR3 nucleotides: TGCGCCAGCAGCTTGGCTGGCCCACCCCTCCACTTT. Together with reference TRBV5-1 and TRBJ1-6, the CDR3 gives the full variable domain: KAGVTQTPRYLIKTRGQQVTLSCSPISGHRSVSWYQQTPGQGLQFLFEYFSETQRNKGNFPGRFSGRQFSNSRSEMNVSTLELGDSALYLCASSLAGPPLHFGNGTRLTVT.

The chain has TRBV10-3 and TRBJ2-5; 8 bases line up with TRBD2. V lost 3 bases, J lost 5 bases, and 8 bases stayed unmatched. The CDR3 runs 15 residues. Germline CDR1 ENHRY, CDR2 SYGVKD. CDR3 residues: CAISDLLADEETQYF. The CDR3, as DNA: TGTGCCATCAGTGACCTACTAGCGGATGAGGAGACCCAGTACTTC.

The J gene is TRBJ2-1, the V gene TRBV29-1; D not resolved. In germline, CDR1 is SQVTM, CDR2 ANQGSEA. CDR3 length: 14 amino acids. Trimming shortened V by 4 bases and J by 0 bases, and 10 bases separated the two germline ends. The CDR3 loop is CSVGGGASYNEQFF. In nucleotides, the CDR3 is TGCAGCGTTGGAGGTGGAGCCTCCTACAATGAGCAGTTCTTC.

This chain links TRBV12-3 or TRBV12-4 with TRBJ2-5; maybe TRBD2 (5 bases). The V end was cut by 6 bases, the J end by 2 bases, with 10 bases between. The CDR3 extends over 13 amino acids. CDR3 region: CASSRSGQETQYF. The CDR3 DNA reads as TGTGCCAGCAGCCGATCGGGGCAAGAGACCCAGTACTTC.

A few counts support this clone. The chain joins TRBV30 to TRBJ2-5; the D gene is possibly TRBD1 (7 bases). The CDR3 totals 15 residues. The germline CDR1 and CDR2 sequences are GTSNPN and SVGIG (reference sequence). V shed 2 bases and J shed 6 bases, with 19 bases lying between them. CDR3 coding DNA: TGTGCCTGGAGTTCCCAGGGGGAGGTAGGAAAGACCCAGTACTTC. Amino acids: CAWSSQGEVGKTQYF.

The chain recombines TRBV7-2 with TRBJ1-2, with D possibly being TRBD1 (6 bases). This CDR3 has 12 residues. Germline V gene lookup returns CDR1 SGHTA and CDR2 FQGNSA. The germline V and J ends were trimmed by 1 base and 6 bases, with 6 bases remaining between them. CDR3 DNA sequence: TGTGCCAGCAGCTTAGACAGGGATGGCTACACCTTC. Its translation is CASSLDRDGYTF.

This chain links TRBV3-1 (or the pseudogene TRBV3-2) with TRBJ2-5; D might be TRBD2 (6 bases). This CDR3 is built from 13 residues. Trimming removed 7 bases from V and 4 bases from J, with 13 bases in between. Germline V gene data show CDR1 as LGHDT and CDR2 as YNNKEL (reference sequence). CDR3: CASTLRGGETQYF. The CDR3 bases are TGTGCCAGCACCCTCCGGGGAGGAGAGACCCAGTACTTC.

The DNA of the CDR3 is TGTGCCAGCAGCTTAATAGCGGGAGGGCGCACAGATACGCAGTATTTT. Translation gives CASSLIAGGRTDTQYF. V usage is TRBV7-2 and J usage is TRBJ2-3, with 11 bases that match TRBD2. The CDR3 is made up of 16 amino acids. Losses at the gene ends were 2 bases for V and 1 base for J; bases not matched to a gene: 2. The V gene's germline CDR1 is SGHTA and CDR2 FQGNSA.

The rearrangement uses TRBV6-6 and TRBJ2-5; TRBD2 might be the D (6 bases). Between the trimmed V and J ends, which lost 6 bases and 10 bases, there was a span of 21 bases. The CDR3 covers 14 residues. Germline V lookup: CDR1 MNHNY, CDR2 SVGAGI (reference sequence). CDR3 amino acids: CASRPGTDVNHQYF. The CDR3 DNA reads TGTGCCAGCAGACCCGGGACTGACGTTAATCACCAGTACTTC.